The clone carrying this TCR beta chain was observed a few times. Clones were sequenced by immunoSEQ multiplex PCR, and TCRdb holds only the in-frame ones, with some missing. The sample lists tens of thousands of clones, approximately 80% occurring once. This entry comes from a study of OX40 agonist ivuxolimab in advanced cancers. The sample was CD4+ or CD8+ T cells sorted from blood, taken in a trial of the OX40 agonist ivuxolimab. The TCR comes from an adult with an advanced solid tumor such as melanoma, head and neck, liver or kidney cancer.

CDR3 sequence reads: CASSLTGADTEAFF. The CDR3 DNA follows: TGTGCCAGCAGCTTAACTGGTGCAGACACTGAAGCTTTCTTT. The V call is TRBV11-2, the J call TRBJ1-1, with D uncertain. The CDR3 is 14 residues long. With 2 bases removed from V and 3 bases from J, the gap between germline ends came to 10 bases. CDR1 is SGHAT and CDR2 is FQNNGV in the germline V gene.